This T cell receptor beta chain was obtained from a study of cytomegalovirus exposure and HLA in healthy donors. Study observations and caveats: The classifier was said to identify cytomegalovirus status with high specificity and sensitivity. Presence/absence analyses rested on an assumption that sequencing depth was roughly uniform across donors.

The V and J ends lost 10 bases and 0 bases, in that order; junction bases with no gene match: 6. Looked up from germline, CDR1 is ENHRY and CDR2 is SYGVKD. The CDR3 runs to 14 residues. Donors consisted of healthy bone marrow donors. PCR used 60 Vbeta primers and 13 Jbeta primers. The assay was immunoSEQ multiplex PCR, and TCRdb's table has in-frame clones only and misses some. The profile shows more than 150,000 clones, 78% of them singletons. In regard to this clone: Its cognate antigen is unknown.

The chain employs TRBV10-3 and TRBJ1-1; 9 bases match TRBD1. Sample: PBMCs. The TCR was taken from a woman under 40 in good health and CMV-seropositive. CDR3 residues: CATRDRVMNTEAFF. The CDR3 nucleotides are TGTGCCACCCGGGACAGGGTCATGAACACTGAAGCTTTCTTT.